Below, one T cell receptor beta chain is given with its context. Assay used: immunoSEQ multiplex PCR; TCRdb lists only in-frame clones, some missing. This sample carries 65,000 to 85,000 clones, 89% of them seen once, and the ten largest clones take about 7.4%. The data were obtained in a study of blood T cell repertoires in COVID-19. Study information: Nucleic acid was either cDNA or gDNA, and it came from T cells, B-cell-depleted T cells, or PBMCs.

The germline V gene has CDR1 LNHDA and CDR2 SQIVND (reference sequence). The CDR3 totals 14 residues. Trimming took 5 bases from V and 10 from J; bases not matched to a gene: 12. This chain connects TRBV19 to TRBJ1-2, with TRBD1 matching over 8 bases. The specimen sequenced was peripheral blood. The receptor comes from a man aged 50 to 59 with active COVID-19. The DNA of the CDR3 is TGTGCCAGTAGTCCGCGGACAGGGAGGGTAAACTACACCTTC. Protein: CASSPRTGRVNYTF.